A single sample is the source of the 15 T cell receptor beta chains below, sequenced in a study of regulatory T cells in long-lasting Graves disease. Time point noted: newly diagnosed GD, antithyroid drugs for less than 3 months. Isolated PBMC RNA provided the starting material for the TCR library. Building of the TCR beta libraries involved iRepertoire HTBI primers and Arm-PCR of CDR3 regions. TCRdb re-analysed the multiplex PCR reads in MiXCR, keeping a single row per CDR3 protein. The sample carries some 400,000 distinct CDR3 sequences, about 16% recorded once. These data also featured in a second study, about T cells in Graves' hyperthyroidism and ophthalmopathy.

This material consisted of peripheral blood mononuclear cells (PBMCs), taken at new diagnosis, from a patient treated with antithyroid drugs. These TCRs come from a woman in her 30s with Graves disease.

Many counts were recorded for this clonotype. The CDR3 DNA is TGTGCCAGCAGTTTACGGAACGGCCTCGAAGCTTTCTTT. Its translation: CASSLRNGLEAFF. The rearrangement links TRBV27 to TRBJ1-1; D is unclear. The V gene lost 2 bases and the J gene lost 8 bases, with 12 bases spanning the gap. The CDR3 runs to 13 residues. Germline V gives CDR1 MNHEY, CDR2 SMNVEV (reference sequence).

This clonotype showed up just a few times. This chain joins TRBV3-1 and TRBJ2-1; tentatively, D is TRBD1 (5 bases). Germline CDR1 is LGHDT and CDR2 is YNNKEL (reference sequence). The CDR3 runs to 14 residues. Trimming left V 3 bases short and J 6 bases short, with 12 bases between. CDR3 loop: CASSQGLVPNEQFF. In nucleotides, the CDR3 is TGTGCCAGCAGCCAGGGGCTAGTACCCAATGAGCAGTTCTTC.

This clonotype was found many times. The CDR3, as DNA: TGTGCCAGCAGCGTACTCCCCAGGGGGCCCGAGGTCCCCATGAACACTGAAGCTTTCTTT. This gives the protein CASSVLPRGPEVPMNTEAFF. The chain combines TRBV9 with TRBJ1-1; 8 bases are shared with TRBD1. J lost 0 bases, V lost 1 base, and 17 bases had no gene match. This CDR3 is built from 20 residues. Germline assignment: CDR1 SGDLS and CDR2 YYNGEE.

This clonotype was seen repeatedly, ten times or more. The rearrangement uses TRBV27 and TRBJ2-7; TRBD2 agrees at 12 bases. The J segment lost 3 bases and the V segment lost 4 bases, leaving 1 base of the junction unmatched. CDR3 length: 14 amino acids. Germline V gene lookup returns CDR1 MNHEY and CDR2 SMNVEV (reference sequence). The chain's CDR3 is CASSWTSGNYEQYF. The DNA for the CDR3 is TGTGCCAGCAGTTGGACTAGCGGGAACTACGAGCAGTACTTC.

The rearrangement joins TRBV19 to TRBJ1-2; D is unresolved. CDR1 and CDR2 (germline): LNHDA, SQIVND (reference sequence). V was pared by 8 bases and J by 1 base, with 8 bases between. The CDR3 loop spans 12 amino acids. CDR3 bases: TGTGCCAGTTTGGGGAATAACTATGGCTACACCTTC. Encoded protein: CASLGNNYGYTF.

The chain carries TRBV2 and TRBJ2-1; 8 nucleotides agree with TRBD2. The junction had 8 bases not matched to a gene; V was cut back by 8 bases and J by 5 bases. The germline V gene encodes CDR1 SNHLY and CDR2 FYNNEI. There are 14 residues in the CDR3. Here the CDR3 reads CASVTAGADNEQFF. In DNA, the CDR3 is TGTGCCAGCGTGACAGCGGGAGCGGACAATGAGCAGTTCTTC.

This clonotype was found many times. V is TRBV11-2 and J is TRBJ2-3; D gene uncertain. Germline loops: CDR1 SGHAT, CDR2 FQNNGV. The CDR3 has 14 amino acids. Between the trimmed V and J ends, which lost 4 bases and 4 bases, there was a span of 12 bases. The DNA of the CDR3 is TGTGCCAGCAGCTCCCCGTCAGGACCAGATACGCAGTATTTT. Translated, it gives CASSSPSGPDTQYF.

This clonotype was counted many times. CDR3 DNA sequence: TGCAGTGCCGCCTCCGGGACTACTTCCTATACGCAGTATTTT. Translated, it gives CSAASGTTSYTQYF. V and J are TRBV20-1 and TRBJ2-3; 7 bases map to TRBD2. The CDR3 loop spans 14 amino acids. The trim removed 6 bases at V and 7 bases at J, leaving 13 bases unmatched. Germline assignment: CDR1 DFQATT and CDR2 SNEGSKA (reference sequence).

This clonotype was observed many times. The DNA for the CDR3 is TGTGCCTGGAGTACCCCTGTTGGCTACACCTTC. Its protein is CAWSTPVGYTF. The chain couples TRBV30 to TRBJ1-2; D unresolved. V dropped 2 bases and J dropped 7 bases, with 8 bases sitting between them. Germline V lookup: CDR1 GTSNPN, CDR2 SVGIG (reference sequence). The CDR3 covers 11 residues.

Worth noting for this clonotype: This likely stems from a read error, as it lies one base from a far larger clone. The V gene is TRBV20-1, the J gene TRBJ2-7; 7 bases are a match to TRBD2. V gave up 3 bases and J gave up 7 bases; unmatched junction bases: 12. Per germline, CDR1 DFQATT and CDR2 SNEGSKA (reference sequence). CDR3 size: 14 residues. The CDR3 sequence: CSASGGSKLGEQYF. CDR3 coding DNA: TGCAGTGCTAGCGGCGGGAGCAAATTGGGTGAGCAGTACTTC.

The chain links TRBV29-1 to TRBJ2-1; TRBD2 is a possible D gene (6 bases). The CDR3 sequence is 13 residues long. The V end was cut by 3 bases, the J end by 7 bases, with 13 bases between. From germline, CDR1 is SQVTM and CDR2 ANQGSEA. The CDR3 DNA reads TGCAGCGTTGATAAAGCGGGCGGTAATGAGCAGTTCTTC. Amino acids: CSVDKAGGNEQFF.

This clonotype was observed a handful of times. The gene calls are TRBV7-3 and TRBJ2-1; 10 positions agree with TRBD2. J gave up 3 bases and V 0 bases, and 2 bases lay outside the gene matches. Germline V gives CDR1 SGHTA, CDR2 FQGTGA. This CDR3 contains 16 residues. CDR3 in DNA: TGTGCCAGCAGCTTAACCGAGCGGGAGGGCTACAATGAGCAGTTCTTC. Its protein product is CASSLTEREGYNEQFF.

This clonotype showed up many times. This sequence joins TRBV6-1 and TRBJ2-1, with 7 nucleotides matching TRBD2. J lost 7 bases, V lost 0 bases, and 12 bases had no gene match. CDR1 MNHNS and CDR2 SASEGT come from the germline V gene. The CDR3 loop spans 17 amino acids. The CDR3 spells CASSEAFVGGLGNEQFF. The CDR3 bases are TGTGCCAGCAGTGAAGCATTTGTGGGAGGGCTGGGAAATGAGCAGTTCTTC.

As to this clonotype: A far larger clone is off by one base, so a read error is likely. J is TRBJ2-1 and V is TRBV20-1, with TRBD2 identical over 10 bases. CDR1 DFQATT and CDR2 SNEGSKA come from the germline V gene (reference sequence). The CDR3 sequence is 17 residues long. V was clipped by 0 bases and J by 10 bases; unmatched bases: 15. The CDR3 DNA is TGCAGTGCTAGAGAGGTGGCTAGCGGGAGCAGCTCCTACGAGCAGTTCTTC. As protein: CSAREVASGSSSYEQFF.

A few counts support this clonotype. The chain uses TRBV6-1 and TRBJ1-2; a weak D match, TRBD1 (5 bases). Germline CDR1 and CDR2: MNHNS and SASEGT. The V gene lost 8 bases and the J gene lost 4 bases, with 8 bases spanning the gap. The CDR3 totals 11 residues. CDR3 region: CASGGSYGYTF. CDR3 DNA: TGTGCCAGCGGGGGTTCCTATGGCTACACCTTC.